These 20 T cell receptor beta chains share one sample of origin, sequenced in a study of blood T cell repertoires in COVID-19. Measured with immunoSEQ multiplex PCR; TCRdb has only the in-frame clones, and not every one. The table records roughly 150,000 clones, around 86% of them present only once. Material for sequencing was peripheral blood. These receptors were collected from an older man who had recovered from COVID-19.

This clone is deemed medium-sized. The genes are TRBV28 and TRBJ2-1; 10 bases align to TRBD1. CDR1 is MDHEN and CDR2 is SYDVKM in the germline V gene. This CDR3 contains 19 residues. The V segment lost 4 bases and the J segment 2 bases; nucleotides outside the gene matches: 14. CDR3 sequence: CASSSPPDRGTRPYNEQFF. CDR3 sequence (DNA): TGTGCCAGCAGTTCGCCCCCGGACAGGGGGACTCGCCCCTACAATGAGCAGTTCTTC.

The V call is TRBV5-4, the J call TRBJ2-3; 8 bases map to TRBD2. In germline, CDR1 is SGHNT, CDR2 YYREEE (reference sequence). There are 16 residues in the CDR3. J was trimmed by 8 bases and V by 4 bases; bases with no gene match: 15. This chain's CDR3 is CASSAPYAGGTGTQYF. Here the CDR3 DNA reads TGTGCCAGCAGCGCCCCCTACGCGGGGGGCACTGGTACGCAGTATTTT.

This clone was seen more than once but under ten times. The chain's CDR3 is CASSLTSGVNTEAFF. The CDR3 nucleotides are TGTGCCAGCAGTTTGACTTCGGGGGTGAACACTGAAGCTTTCTTT. V and J are TRBV6-5 and TRBJ1-1; D perhaps matches TRBD1 (5 bases). CDR1 is MNHEY, CDR2 SVGAGI, per germline. CDR3 length: 15 residues. Deletions cut 4 bases from V and 0 bases from J, with 12 bases between.

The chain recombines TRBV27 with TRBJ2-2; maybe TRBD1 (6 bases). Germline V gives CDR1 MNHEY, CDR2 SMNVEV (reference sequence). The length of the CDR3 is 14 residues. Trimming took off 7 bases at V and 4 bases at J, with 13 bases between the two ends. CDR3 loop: CASTGQPATGELFF. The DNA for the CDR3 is TGTGCCAGCACCGGACAGCCAGCCACCGGGGAGCTGTTTTTT.

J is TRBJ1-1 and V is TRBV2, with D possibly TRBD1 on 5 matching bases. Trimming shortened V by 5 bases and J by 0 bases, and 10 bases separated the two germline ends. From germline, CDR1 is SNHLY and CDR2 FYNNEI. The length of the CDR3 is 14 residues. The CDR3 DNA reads TGTGCCAGCAGTATGACAGCAATGAACACTGAAGCTTTCTTT. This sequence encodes CASSMTAMNTEAFF.

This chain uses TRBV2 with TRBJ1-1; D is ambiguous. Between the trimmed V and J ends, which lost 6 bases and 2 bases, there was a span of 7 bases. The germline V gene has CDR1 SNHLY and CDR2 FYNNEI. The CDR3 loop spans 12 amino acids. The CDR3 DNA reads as TGTGCCAGCAGGCGGTTTAACACTGAAGCTTTCTTT. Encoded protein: CASRRFNTEAFF. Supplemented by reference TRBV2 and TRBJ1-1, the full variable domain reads EPEVTQTPSHQVTQMGQEVILRCVPISNHLYFYWYRQILGQKVEFLVSFYNNEISEKSEIFDDQFSVERPDGSNFTLKIRSTKLEDSAMYFCASRRFNTEAFFGQGTRLTVV.

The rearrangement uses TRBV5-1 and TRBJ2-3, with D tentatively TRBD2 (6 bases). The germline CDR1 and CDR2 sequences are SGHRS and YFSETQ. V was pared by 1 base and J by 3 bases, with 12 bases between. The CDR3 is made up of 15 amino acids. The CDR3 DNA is TGCGCCAGCAGCTTGATGGCGGGACCAACAGATACGCAGTATTTT. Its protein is CASSLMAGPTDTQYF.

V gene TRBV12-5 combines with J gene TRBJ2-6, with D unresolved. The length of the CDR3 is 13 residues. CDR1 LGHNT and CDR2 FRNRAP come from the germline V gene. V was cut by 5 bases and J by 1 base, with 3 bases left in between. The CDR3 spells CASGPSGANVLTF. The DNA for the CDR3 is TGTGCTAGTGGTCCATCTGGGGCCAACGTCCTGACTTTC.

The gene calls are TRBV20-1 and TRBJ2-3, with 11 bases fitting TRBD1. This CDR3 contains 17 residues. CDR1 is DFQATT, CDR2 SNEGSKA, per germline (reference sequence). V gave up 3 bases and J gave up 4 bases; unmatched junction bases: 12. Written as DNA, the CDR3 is TGCAGTGCTAGTAGCCGCCGGGACAGGGGGTCTGCAGATACGCAGTATTTT. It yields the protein CSASSRRDRGSADTQYF.

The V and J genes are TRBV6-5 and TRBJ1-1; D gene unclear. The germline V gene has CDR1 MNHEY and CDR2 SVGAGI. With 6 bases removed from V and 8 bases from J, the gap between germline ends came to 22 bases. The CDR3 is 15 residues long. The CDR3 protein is CASRGGSEGPLEAFF. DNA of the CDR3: TGTGCCAGCAGAGGAGGGTCAGAGGGCCCACTGGAAGCTTTCTTT.

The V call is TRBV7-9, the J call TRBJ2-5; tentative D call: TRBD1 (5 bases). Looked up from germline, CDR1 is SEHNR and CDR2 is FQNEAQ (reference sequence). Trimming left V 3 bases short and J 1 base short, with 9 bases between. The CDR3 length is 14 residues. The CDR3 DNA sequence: TGTGCCAGCAGCTTTAAGACAGCCCAAGAGACCCAGTACTTC. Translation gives CASSFKTAQETQYF. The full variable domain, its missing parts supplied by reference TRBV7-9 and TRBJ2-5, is DTGVSQNPRHKITKRGQNVTFRCDPISEHNRLYWYRQTLGQGPEFLTYFQNEAQLEKSRLLSDRFSAERPKGSFSTLEIQRTEQGDSAMYLCASSFKTAQETQYFGPGTRLLVL.

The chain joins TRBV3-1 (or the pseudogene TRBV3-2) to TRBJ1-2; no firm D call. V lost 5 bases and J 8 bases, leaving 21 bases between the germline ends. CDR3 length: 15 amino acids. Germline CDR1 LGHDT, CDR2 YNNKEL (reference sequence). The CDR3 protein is CASSYIGLEMGGYTF. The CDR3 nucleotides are TGTGCCAGCAGCTATATAGGACTGGAGATGGGAGGCTACACCTTC.

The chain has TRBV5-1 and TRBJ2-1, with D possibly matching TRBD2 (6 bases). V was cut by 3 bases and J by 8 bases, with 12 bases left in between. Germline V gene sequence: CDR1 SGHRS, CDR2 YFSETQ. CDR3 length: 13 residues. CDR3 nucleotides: TGCGCCAGCAGCTGGGGGGAAGGGGATGAGCAGTTCTTC. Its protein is CASSWGEGDEQFF.

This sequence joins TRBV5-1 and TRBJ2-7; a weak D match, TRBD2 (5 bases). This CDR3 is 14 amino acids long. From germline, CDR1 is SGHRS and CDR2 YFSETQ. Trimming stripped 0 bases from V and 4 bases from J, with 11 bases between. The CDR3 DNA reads TGCGCCAGCAGCTTGGGAGAGGGCCGATACGAGCAGTACTTC. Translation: CASSLGEGRYEQYF.

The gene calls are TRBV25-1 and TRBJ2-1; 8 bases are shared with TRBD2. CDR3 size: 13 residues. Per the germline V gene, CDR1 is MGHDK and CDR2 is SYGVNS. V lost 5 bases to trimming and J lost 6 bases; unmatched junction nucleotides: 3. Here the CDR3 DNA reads TGTGCCAGCAGTTTCCTAGCGGGCAATGAGCAGTTCTTC. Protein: CASSFLAGNEQFF.

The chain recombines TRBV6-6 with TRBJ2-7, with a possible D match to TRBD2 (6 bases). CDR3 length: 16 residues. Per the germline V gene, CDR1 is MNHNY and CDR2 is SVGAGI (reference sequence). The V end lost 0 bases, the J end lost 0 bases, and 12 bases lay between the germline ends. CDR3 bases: TGTGCCAGCAGTTACTCCCGACTAGGAAGCTCCTACGAGCAGTACTTC. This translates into CASSYSRLGSSYEQYF.

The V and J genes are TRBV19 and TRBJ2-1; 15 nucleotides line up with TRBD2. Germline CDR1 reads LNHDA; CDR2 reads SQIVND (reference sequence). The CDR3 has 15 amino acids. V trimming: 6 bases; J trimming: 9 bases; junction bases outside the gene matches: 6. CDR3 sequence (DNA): TGTGCCAGTAGCTCGGGACTAGCGGGAGGCGGTGAGCAGTTCTTC. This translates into CASSSGLAGGGEQFF.

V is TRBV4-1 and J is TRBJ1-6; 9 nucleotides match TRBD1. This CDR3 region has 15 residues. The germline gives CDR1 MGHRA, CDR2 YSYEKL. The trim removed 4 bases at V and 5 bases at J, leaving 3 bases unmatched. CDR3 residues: CASSPGQGNNSPLHF. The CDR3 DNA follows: TGCGCCAGCAGCCCGGGACAGGGAAATAATTCACCCCTCCACTTT.

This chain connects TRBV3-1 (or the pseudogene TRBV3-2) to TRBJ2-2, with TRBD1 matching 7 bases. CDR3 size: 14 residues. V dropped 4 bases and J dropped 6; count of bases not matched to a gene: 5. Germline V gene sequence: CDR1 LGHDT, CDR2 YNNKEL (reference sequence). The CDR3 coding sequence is TGTGCCAGCAGCCGGTTAGGGGGCCCCGGGGAGCTGTTTTTT. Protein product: CASSRLGGPGELFF.

DNA of the CDR3: TGTGCCAGCAGTGGGGGACAGGGGGGAGCCGATCAGCCCCAGCATTTT. This encodes CASSGGQGGADQPQHF. The rearrangement joins TRBV6-1 to TRBJ1-5; 11 bases match TRBD1. With 4 bases clipped from V and 5 bases from J, the junction kept 7 bases outside the gene matches. This CDR3 has 16 residues. Germline CDR1 and CDR2: MNHNS and SASEGT.